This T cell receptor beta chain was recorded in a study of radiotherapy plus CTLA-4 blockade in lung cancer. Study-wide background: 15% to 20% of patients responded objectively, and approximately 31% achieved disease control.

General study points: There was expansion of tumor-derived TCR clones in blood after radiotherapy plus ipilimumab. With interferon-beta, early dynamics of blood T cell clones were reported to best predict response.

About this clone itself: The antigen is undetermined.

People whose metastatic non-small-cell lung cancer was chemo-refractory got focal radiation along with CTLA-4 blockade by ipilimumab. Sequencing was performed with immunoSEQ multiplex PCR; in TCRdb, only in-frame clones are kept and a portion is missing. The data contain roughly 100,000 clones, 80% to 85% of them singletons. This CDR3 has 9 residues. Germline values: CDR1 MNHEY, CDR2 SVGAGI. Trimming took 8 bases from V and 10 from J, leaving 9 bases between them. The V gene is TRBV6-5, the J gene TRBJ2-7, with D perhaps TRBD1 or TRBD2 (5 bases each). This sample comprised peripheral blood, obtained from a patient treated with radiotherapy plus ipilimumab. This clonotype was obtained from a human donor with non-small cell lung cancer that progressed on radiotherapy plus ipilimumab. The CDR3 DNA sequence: TGTGCCAGCCGGGACGGACAGTACTTC. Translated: CASRDGQYF.